This is a list of T cell receptor beta chains from one sample in a study of blood T cell repertoires in COVID-19. Assay used: immunoSEQ multiplex PCR; TCRdb lists only in-frame clones, some missing. The sample contains 95,000 or so clones, approximately 86% of which appear only once. Sequences were obtained from peripheral blood. These receptors were obtained from a man older than 75 with active or convalescent COVID-19. Both conserved end residues are part of each CDR3. D genes are given only for firm matches. Size values are once, few and many counts, or a class for expanded clones, and some rows have none.

j_call	d_call	v_call	clone_size	cdr3_nt	cdr3_aa
TRBJ2-6	NA	TRBV9	NA	TGTGCCAGCAGCGTAGGTTTAGGGAGCTCTGGGGCCAACGTCCTGACTTTC	CASSVGLGSSGANVLTF
TRBJ1-1	NA	TRBV7-2	NA	TGTGCCAGCAGCTTATCGTCACAGGACCCCAGAGGTACTGAAGCTTTCTTT	CASSLSSQDPRGTEAFF
TRBJ2-1	TRBD2	TRBV28	NA	TGTGCCAGCAGTTCCTCTTCGGGACTAGCGGGGAACAATGAGCAGTTCTTC	CASSSSSGLAGNNEQFF
TRBJ2-3	TRBD2	TRBV5-1	NA	TGCGCCAGCAGCGGGGGGGGACTAGTTTCAGATACGCAGTATTTT	CASSGGGLVSDTQYF
TRBJ2-1	NA	TRBV4-3	NA	TGCGCCAGCAGCCAAGATCCGCCTTCGAGCTCCTACAATGAGCAGTTCTTC	CASSQDPPSSSYNEQFF
TRBJ2-5	NA	TRBV27	NA	TGTGCCAGCAGTTTATCCAGGCAAACCCAAGAGACCCAGTACTTC	CASSLSRQTQETQYF
TRBJ2-2	NA	TRBV7-8	NA	TGTGCCAGCAGCTTAGTCGACACCGGGGAGCTGTTTTTT	CASSLVDTGELFF
TRBJ2-3	NA	TRBV28	NA	TGTGCCAGCAGAACGGGACTGCTAGCACAGAGCAGCACAGATACGCAGTATTTT	CASRTGLLAQSSTDTQYF
TRBJ1-3	NA	TRBV3-1/TRBV3-2	once	TGTGCCAGCAGCCAAGGGGACACGGAGAGGTACACCATATATTTT	CASSQGDTERYTIYF
TRBJ2-2	NA	TRBV12-1	NA	TGTGCCAGCAGCAACTGGACGGGAACCGGGGAGCTGTTTTTT	CASSNWTGTGELFF
TRBJ1-2	NA	TRBV6-5	few	TGTGCCAGCAGGACAGGTATTAACTATGGCTACACCTTC	CASRTGINYGYTF
TRBJ2-7	TRBD2	TRBV18	few	TGTGCCAGCTCACTATCGGGACTAGCGACCGAGCAGTACTTC	CASSLSGLATEQYF
TRBJ2-1	NA	TRBV29-1	NA	TGCAGCGTTGTGACAAACTACAATGAGCAGTTCTTC	CSVVTNYNEQFF
TRBJ2-3	TRBD2	TRBV7-2	NA	TGTGCCAGCAGCTTGGGCGGGGGGTTAAATACGCAGTATTTT	CASSLGGGLNTQYF
TRBJ2-1	TRBD2	TRBV15	NA	TGTGCCACCAGCAGAGACCCCGTGACTAAGCGGGGAAACAATGAGCAGTTCTTC	CATSRDPVTKRGNNEQFF
TRBJ1-2	NA	TRBV28	NA	TGTGCCAGCAGTCCACCCGCCAGGTCGGGCTACACCTTC	CASSPPARSGYTF
TRBJ2-1	NA	TRBV9	NA	TGTGCCAGCAGCGTAGGGGGGGAGATATCCTACAATGAGCAGTTCTTC	CASSVGGEISYNEQFF
TRBJ2-1	NA	TRBV5-1	NA	TGCGCCAGCAGCTTTAGTCAGGGGTCGAATGAGCAGTTCTTC	CASSFSQGSNEQFF
TRBJ1-2	TRBD1	TRBV5-1	few	TGCGCCAGCAGACAGGGGGATGGCTATGGCTACACCTTC	CASRQGDGYGYTF
TRBJ2-3	TRBD2	TRBV5-1	NA	TGCGCCAGCAGCCTCGGACTAGCGGGAAGGTTCAGCACAGATACGCAGTATTTT	CASSLGLAGRFSTDTQYF
TRBJ2-5	TRBD2	TRBV25-1	once	TGTGCCAGCAGTTCGACTAGCGGGAGGGGTGGGACCCAGTACTTC	CASSSTSGRGGTQYF
TRBJ2-1	TRBD2	TRBV2	NA	TGTGCCAGCAGTGAACCGGGACTAGCGGGAGGGCCGAATGAGCAGTTCTTC	CASSEPGLAGGPNEQFF
TRBJ2-1	TRBD2	TRBV24-1	NA	TGTGCCACGCGGACTAGCGGGAGTGTCGATGAGCAGTTCTTC	CATRTSGSVDEQFF
TRBJ2-7	TRBD2	TRBV4-1	NA	TGCGCCAGCAGCCCGACAAGCGGGAGGGGCTCCTACGAGCAGTACTTC	CASSPTSGRGSYEQYF
TRBJ2-5	TRBD2	TRBV9	NA	TGTGCCAGCAGCGTCGGACTAGCGGGTAGAGAGACCCAGTACTTC	CASSVGLAGRETQYF
TRBJ2-3	TRBD2	TRBV9	once	TGTGCCAGCAGCGTAGTCCCTAGCGGGAGTGGCCCAGATACGCAGTATTTT	CASSVVPSGSGPDTQYF
TRBJ1-1	TRBD1	TRBV10-3	NA	TGTGCCATCAGTGAGTCGGACAGGGGGAACACTGAAGCTTTCTTT	CAISESDRGNTEAFF
TRBJ2-1	NA	TRBV4-2	NA	TGTGCCAGCAGCCAAGATCAGGCGAATGAGCAGTTCTTC	CASSQDQANEQFF
TRBJ2-1	NA	TRBV5-1	NA	TGCGCCAGCAGCTTGTTAGGGGGCAATGAGCAGTTCTTC	CASSLLGGNEQFF
TRBJ1-4	NA	TRBV27	NA	TGTGCCAGCAGTCGCTTAGCCGGCGCAACTAATGAAAAACTGTTTTTT	CASSRLAGATNEKLFF
TRBJ2-1	NA	TRBV7-2	few	TGTGCCAGCAGCTTAGTAACAGGGAGTGGTAATGAGCAGTTCTTC	CASSLVTGSGNEQFF
TRBJ2-1	TRBD1	TRBV7-8	NA	TGTGCCAGCAGCCCGACAGGGTTGGGCTCAAATGAGCAGTTCTTC	CASSPTGLGSNEQFF
TRBJ1-2	NA	TRBV13	NA	TGTGCCAGCAGCTTCTCGACCCGGGACTTTAACTATGGCTACACCTTC	CASSFSTRDFNYGYTF
TRBJ2-7	NA	TRBV6-2/TRBV6-3	NA	TGTGCCAGCAGTTACGTGTATAGCGAGCAGTACTTC	CASSYVYSEQYF
TRBJ2-7	TRBD1	TRBV5-5	NA	TGTGCCAGCAGCTCGATTGTCAGGGGGTACGAGCAGTACTTC	CASSSIVRGYEQYF
TRBJ1-4	NA	TRBV4-3	NA	TGCGCCAGCAGCCAAGACGCGGCAGGGGCTGCAACTAATGAAAAACTGTTTTTT	CASSQDAAGAATNEKLFF
TRBJ2-7	TRBD2	TRBV7-9	NA	TGTGCCAGCAGCTTAGATAGCGGGAGGACCGACGAGCAGTACTTC	CASSLDSGRTDEQYF
TRBJ2-1	TRBD2	TRBV27	once	TGTGCCAGCAGTTCAACGCCAGGGGGACTAGCGGGAGGGCCCTTCAATGAGCAGTTCTTC	CASSSTPGGLAGGPFNEQFF
TRBJ1-2	NA	TRBV10-3	NA	TGTGCCATCAGTAACGGGATCCTCTATGGCTACACCTTC	CAISNGILYGYTF
TRBJ2-1	NA	TRBV30	NA	TGTGCCTGGAGTGAAGGACTTTACAATGAGCAGTTCTTC	CAWSEGLYNEQFF